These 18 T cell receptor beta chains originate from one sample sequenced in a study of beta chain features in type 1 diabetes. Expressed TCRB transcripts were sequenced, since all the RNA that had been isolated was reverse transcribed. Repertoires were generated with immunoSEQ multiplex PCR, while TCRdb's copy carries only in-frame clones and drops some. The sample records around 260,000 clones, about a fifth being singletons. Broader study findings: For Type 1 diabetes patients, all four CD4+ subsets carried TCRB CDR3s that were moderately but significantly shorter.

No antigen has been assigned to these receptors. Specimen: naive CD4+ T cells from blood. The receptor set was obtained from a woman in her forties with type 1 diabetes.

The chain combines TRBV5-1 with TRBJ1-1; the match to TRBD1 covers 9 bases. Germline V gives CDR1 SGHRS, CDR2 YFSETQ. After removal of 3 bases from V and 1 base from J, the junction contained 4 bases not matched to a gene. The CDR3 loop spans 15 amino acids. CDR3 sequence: CASSSGQGTNTEAFF. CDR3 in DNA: TGCGCCAGCAGCTCGGGACAGGGAACGAACACTGAAGCTTTCTTT. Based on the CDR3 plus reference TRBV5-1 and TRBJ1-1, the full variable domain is KAGVTQTPRYLIKTRGQQVTLSCSPISGHRSVSWYQQTPGQGLQFLFEYFSETQRNKGNFPGRFSGRQFSNSRSEMNVSTLELGDSALYLCASSSGQGTNTEAFFGQGTRLTVV.

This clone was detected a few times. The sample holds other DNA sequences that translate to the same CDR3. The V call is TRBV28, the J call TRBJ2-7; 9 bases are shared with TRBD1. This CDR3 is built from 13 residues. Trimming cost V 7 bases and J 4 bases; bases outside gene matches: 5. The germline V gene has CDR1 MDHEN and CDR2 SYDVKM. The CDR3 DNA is TGTGCCAGCATCCCGGGACAGGGTTACGAGCAGTACTTC. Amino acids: CASIPGQGYEQYF.

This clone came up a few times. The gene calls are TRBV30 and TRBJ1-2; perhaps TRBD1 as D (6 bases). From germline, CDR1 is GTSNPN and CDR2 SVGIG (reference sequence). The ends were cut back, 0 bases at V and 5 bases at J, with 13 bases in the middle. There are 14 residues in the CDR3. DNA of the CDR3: TGTGCCTGGAGTGTACGGACAGACCTATATGGCTACACCTTC. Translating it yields CAWSVRTDLYGYTF.

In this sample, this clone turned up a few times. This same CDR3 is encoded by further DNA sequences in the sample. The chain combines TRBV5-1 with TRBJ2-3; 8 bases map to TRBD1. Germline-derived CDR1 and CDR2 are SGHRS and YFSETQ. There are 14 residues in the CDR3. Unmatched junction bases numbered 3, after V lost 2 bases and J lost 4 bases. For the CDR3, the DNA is TGCGCCAGCAGCTTCGGACAGGGCCCAGATACGCAGTATTTT. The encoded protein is CASSFGQGPDTQYF. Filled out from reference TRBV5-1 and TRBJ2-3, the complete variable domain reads KAGVTQTPRYLIKTRGQQVTLSCSPISGHRSVSWYQQTPGQGLQFLFEYFSETQRNKGNFPGRFSGRQFSNSRSEMNVSTLELGDSALYLCASSFGQGPDTQYFGPGTRLTVL.

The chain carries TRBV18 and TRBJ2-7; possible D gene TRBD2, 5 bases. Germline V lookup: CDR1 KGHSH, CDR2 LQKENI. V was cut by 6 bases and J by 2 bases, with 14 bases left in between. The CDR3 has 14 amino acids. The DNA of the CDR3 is TGTGCCAGCTCCCCCCGAGGGCAGACCTACGAGCAGTACTTC. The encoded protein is CASSPRGQTYEQYF.

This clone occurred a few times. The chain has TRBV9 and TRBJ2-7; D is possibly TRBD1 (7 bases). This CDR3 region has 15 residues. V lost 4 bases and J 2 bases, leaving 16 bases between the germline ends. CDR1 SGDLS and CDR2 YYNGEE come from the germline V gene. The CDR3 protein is CASSPLGGQTYEQYF. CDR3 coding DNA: TGTGCCAGCAGCCCCCTGGGGGGACAGACCTACGAGCAGTACTTC. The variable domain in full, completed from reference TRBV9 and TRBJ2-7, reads DSGVTQTPKHLITATGQRVTLRCSPRSGDLSVYWYQQSLDQGLQFLIQYYNGEERAKGNILERFSAQQFPDLHSELNLSSLELGDSALYFCASSPLGGQTYEQYFGPGTRLTVT.

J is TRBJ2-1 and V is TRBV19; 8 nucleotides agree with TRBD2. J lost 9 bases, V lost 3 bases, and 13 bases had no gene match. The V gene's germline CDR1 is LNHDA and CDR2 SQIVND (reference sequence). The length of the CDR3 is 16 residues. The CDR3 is CASSMWASGYFVEQFF. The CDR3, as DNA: TGTGCCAGTAGTATGTGGGCTAGCGGGTATTTTGTTGAGCAGTTCTTC.

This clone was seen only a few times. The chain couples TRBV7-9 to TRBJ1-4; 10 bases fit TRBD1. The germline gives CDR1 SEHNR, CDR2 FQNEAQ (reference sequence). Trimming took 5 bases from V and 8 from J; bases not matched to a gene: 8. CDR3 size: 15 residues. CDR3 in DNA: TGTGCCAGCAGCCCCCGGACAGGGGGGGCCGAAAAACTGTTTTTT. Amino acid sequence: CASSPRTGGAEKLFF.

CDR3 DNA: TGTGCCAGCAGCCAAGAGCGGGGTGGGGAAGCTTTCTTT. Translation gives CASSQERGGEAFF. The chain combines TRBV4-2 with TRBJ1-1; no firm D call. Trimming removed 0 bases from V and 8 bases from J, with 10 bases in between. The germline gives CDR1 LGHNA, CDR2 YNFKEQ. This CDR3 comprises 13 residues.

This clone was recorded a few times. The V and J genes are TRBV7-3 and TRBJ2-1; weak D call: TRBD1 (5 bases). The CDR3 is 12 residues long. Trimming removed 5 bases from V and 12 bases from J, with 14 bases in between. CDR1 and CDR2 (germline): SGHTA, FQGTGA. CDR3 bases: TGTGCCAGCAGCCAAACAGGAAGGGGGCAGTTCTTC. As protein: CASSQTGRGQFF.

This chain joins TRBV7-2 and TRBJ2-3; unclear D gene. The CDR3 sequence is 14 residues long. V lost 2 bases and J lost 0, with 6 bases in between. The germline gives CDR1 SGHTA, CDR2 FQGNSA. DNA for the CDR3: TGTGCCAGCAGCTTACGGGTTAGCACAGATACGCAGTATTTT. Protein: CASSLRVSTDTQYF. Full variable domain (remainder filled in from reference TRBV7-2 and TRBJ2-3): GAGVSQSPSNKVTEKGKDVELRCDPISGHTALYWYRQSLGQGLEFLIYFQGNSAPDKSGLPSDRFSAERTGGSVSTLTIQRTQQEDSAVYLCASSLRVSTDTQYFGPGTRLTVL.

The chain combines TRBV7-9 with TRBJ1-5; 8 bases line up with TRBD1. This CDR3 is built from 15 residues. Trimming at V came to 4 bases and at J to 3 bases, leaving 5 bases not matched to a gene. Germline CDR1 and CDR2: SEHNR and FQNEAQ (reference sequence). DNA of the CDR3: TGTGCCAGCAGCTCCGGACAGGGAGACAATCAGCCCCAGCATTTT. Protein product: CASSSGQGDNQPQHF. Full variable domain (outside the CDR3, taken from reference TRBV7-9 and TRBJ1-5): DTGVSQNPRHKITKRGQNVTFRCDPISEHNRLYWYRQTLGQGPEFLTYFQNEAQLEKSRLLSDRFSAERPKGSFSTLEIQRTEQGDSAMYLCASSSGQGDNQPQHFGDGTRLSIL.

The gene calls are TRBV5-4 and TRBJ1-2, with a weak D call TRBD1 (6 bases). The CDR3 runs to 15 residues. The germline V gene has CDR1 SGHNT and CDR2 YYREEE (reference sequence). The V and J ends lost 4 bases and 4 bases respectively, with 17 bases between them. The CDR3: CASSGSRTEVYGYTF. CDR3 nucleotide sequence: TGTGCCAGCAGCGGATCCCGGACAGAGGTCTATGGCTACACCTTC.

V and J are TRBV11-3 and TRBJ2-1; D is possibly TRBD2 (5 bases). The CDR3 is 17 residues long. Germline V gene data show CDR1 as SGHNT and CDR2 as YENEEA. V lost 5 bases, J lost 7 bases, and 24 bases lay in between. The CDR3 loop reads CASSKRSGPTGKNEQFF. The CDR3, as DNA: TGTGCCAGCAGCAAACGGTCCGGGCCGACGGGGAAGAATGAGCAGTTCTTC. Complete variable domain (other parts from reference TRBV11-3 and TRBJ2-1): EAGVVQSPRYKIIEKKQPVAFWCNPISGHNTLYWYLQNLGQGPELLIRYENEEAVDDSQLPKDRFSAERLKGVDSTLKIQPAELGDSAVYLCASSKRSGPTGKNEQFFGPGTRLTVL.

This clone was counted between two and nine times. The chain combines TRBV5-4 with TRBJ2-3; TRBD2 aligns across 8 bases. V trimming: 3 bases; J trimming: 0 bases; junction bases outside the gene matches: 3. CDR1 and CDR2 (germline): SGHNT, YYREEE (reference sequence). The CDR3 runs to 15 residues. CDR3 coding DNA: TGTGCCAGCAGCTCAGGCGGGGGGAGCACAGATACGCAGTATTTT. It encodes CASSSGGGSTDTQYF.

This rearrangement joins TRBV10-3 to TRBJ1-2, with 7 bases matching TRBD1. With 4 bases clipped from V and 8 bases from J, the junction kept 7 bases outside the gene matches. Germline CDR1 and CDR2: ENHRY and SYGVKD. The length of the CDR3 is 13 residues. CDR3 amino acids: CAISGDSPVGYTF. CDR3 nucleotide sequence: TGTGCCATCAGTGGGGACAGCCCTGTCGGCTACACCTTC.

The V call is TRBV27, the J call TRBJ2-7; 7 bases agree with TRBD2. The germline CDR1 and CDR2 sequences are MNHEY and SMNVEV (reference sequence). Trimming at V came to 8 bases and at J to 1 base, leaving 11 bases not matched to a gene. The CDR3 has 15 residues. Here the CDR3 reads CASSRTRGGSYEQYF. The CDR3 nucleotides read TGTGCCAGCTCAAGGACTAGAGGTGGATCCTACGAGCAGTACTTC.

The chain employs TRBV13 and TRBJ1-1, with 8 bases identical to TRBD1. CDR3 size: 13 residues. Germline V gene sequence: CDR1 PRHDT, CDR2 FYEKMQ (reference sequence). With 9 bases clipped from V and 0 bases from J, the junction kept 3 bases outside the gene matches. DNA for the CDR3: TGTGCCAGTTGGGACAGGTTGAACACTGAAGCTTTCTTT. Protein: CASWDRLNTEAFF.